This entry lists 18 T cell receptor beta chains sequenced from one sample in a study of circulating and synovial CD4+ cells in juvenile arthritis. Measured with immunoSEQ multiplex PCR; TCRdb has only the in-frame clones, and not every one. The sample holds around 13,000 clones; 80% to 85% are singletons and the top ten take more than 3.5%. Sequenced input: CD4+ T cells from synovial fluid. The source is a human patient with juvenile idiopathic arthritis. Some clones in this sample may be carry-over from other donors' samples.

The rearrangement uses TRBV29-1 and TRBJ1-1; D gene unclear. The germline V gene encodes CDR1 SQVTM and CDR2 ANQGSEA. Trimming cost V 2 bases and J 5 bases, with 9 bases left between them. The CDR3 spans 12 residues. This chain's CDR3 is CSVERQRTEAFF. DNA of the CDR3: TGCAGCGTTGAACGGCAGAGGACTGAAGCTTTCTTT.

The chain uses TRBV23-1 and TRBJ2-2; D is perhaps TRBD1 (6 bases). TRBV23-1 is an ORF for which the function is uncertain. The CDR3 extends over 17 amino acids. V was pared by 2 bases and J by 3 bases, with 16 bases between. The CDR3 protein is CASSQIVQGPYTGELFF. CDR3 in DNA: TGCGCCAGCAGTCAAATCGTACAGGGCCCATACACCGGGGAGCTGTTTTTT.

V usage is TRBV5-1 and J usage is TRBJ2-5; D unclear. CDR3 length: 11 residues. With 4 bases removed from V and 5 bases from J, the gap between germline ends came to 6 bases. Germline CDR1 SGHRS, CDR2 YFSETQ. CDR3 sequence: CASSQSETQYF. The CDR3 DNA reads TGCGCCAGCAGCCAGTCTGAGACCCAGTACTTC.

This clone was recorded a few times. V gene TRBV5-4 combines with J gene TRBJ2-4, with D tentatively TRBD2 (6 bases). The ends were cut back, 10 bases at V and 5 bases at J, with 16 bases in the middle. The germline V gene encodes CDR1 SGHNT and CDR2 YYREEE (reference sequence). The CDR3 covers 13 residues. The CDR3 coding sequence is TGTGCCGGGAGGAGGGTTGGGGAAAACATTCAGTACTTC. Translation gives CAGRRVGENIQYF.

The chain employs TRBV28 and TRBJ1-5; 8 nucleotides agree with TRBD1. Germline-derived CDR1 and CDR2 are MDHEN and SYDVKM. The length of the CDR3 is 15 residues. J lost 1 base, V lost 5 bases, and 4 bases had no gene match. The CDR3: CASSDRGGSNQPQHF. Here the CDR3 DNA reads TGTGCCAGCAGTGACAGGGGCGGCAGCAATCAGCCCCAGCATTTT.

The chain links TRBV5-8 to TRBJ2-1; TRBD2 might be the D (6 bases). V was pared by 4 bases and J by 9 bases, with 17 bases between. Germline V gene lookup returns CDR1 SGHTS and CDR2 YDEGEE. This CDR3 is built from 14 residues. The CDR3 nucleotides are TGTGCCAGCAGCGGGACTCGCCGGTCGGGTGAGCAGTTCTTC. It codes for CASSGTRRSGEQFF.

The chain combines TRBV7-6 with TRBJ1-3; no reliable D call. Germline V gene data show CDR1 as SGHVS and CDR2 as FNYEAQ. CDR3 size: 14 residues. V lost 3 bases, J lost 6 bases, and 12 bases lay in between. CDR3 nucleotide sequence: TGTGCCAGCAGCTTTGGTGAGCTCGAAAACACCATATATTTT. Residues: CASSFGELENTIYF.

The count of this clone is one. This rearrangement joins TRBV27 to TRBJ2-1; 8 bases are a match to TRBD1. V lost 1 base and J lost 10; bases outside the gene matches: 15. Germline V gene sequence: CDR1 MNHEY, CDR2 SMNVEV (reference sequence). The CDR3 sequence is 17 residues long. The CDR3 sequence is CASSLWAGTGLSSEQFF. CDR3 nucleotide sequence: TGTGCCAGCAGTTTATGGGCGGGGACAGGATTGAGTTCAGAGCAGTTCTTC.

The chain couples TRBV5-1 to TRBJ2-2; D uncertain. CDR1 SGHRS and CDR2 YFSETQ come from the germline V gene. Trimming took off 4 bases at V and 1 base at J, with 11 bases between the two ends. CDR3 length: 15 residues. The CDR3 loop reads CASSPATQNTGELFF. The CDR3 DNA follows: TGCGCCAGCAGCCCGGCGACTCAGAACACCGGGGAGCTGTTTTTT. Complete variable domain (other parts from reference TRBV5-1 and TRBJ2-2): KAGVTQTPRYLIKTRGQQVTLSCSPISGHRSVSWYQQTPGQGLQFLFEYFSETQRNKGNFPGRFSGRQFSNSRSEMNVSTLELGDSALYLCASSPATQNTGELFFGEGSRLTVL.

This chain uses TRBV30 with TRBJ2-3; a possible D gene is TRBD1 (6 bases). CDR3 length equals 12 residues. Trimming left V 1 base short and J 9 bases short, with 11 bases between. Germline V lookup: CDR1 GTSNPN, CDR2 SVGIG (reference sequence). CDR3 in DNA: TGTGCCTGGAGTGCACAGGGCGACACGCAGTATTTT. It yields the protein CAWSAQGDTQYF.

V and J are TRBV10-1 and TRBJ2-1; D call uncertain. There are 18 residues in the CDR3. CDR1 is WNHNN, CDR2 SYGVQD, per germline (reference sequence). V dropped 8 bases and J dropped 4 bases, with 27 bases sitting between them. CDR3 region: CASGMSHNGASSYNEQFF. CDR3 nucleotide sequence: TGCGCCAGCGGCATGTCCCACAATGGTGCTAGTTCATACAATGAGCAGTTCTTC.

This rearrangement joins TRBV29-1 to TRBJ2-7; maybe TRBD2 (5 bases). The CDR3 has 15 residues. Germline values: CDR1 SQVTM, CDR2 ANQGSEA. Between the trimmed V and J ends, which lost 0 bases and 0 bases, there was a span of 12 bases. Here the CDR3 reads CSVEDLQGSSYEQYF. The CDR3 bases are TGCAGCGTTGAAGATCTTCAAGGGAGCTCCTACGAGCAGTACTTC.

The V and J genes are TRBV25-1 and TRBJ2-1, with 7 bases fitting TRBD1. CDR3 length: 15 residues. Germline loops: CDR1 MGHDK, CDR2 SYGVNS. Trimming cost V 5 bases and J 4 bases; bases outside gene matches: 8. The CDR3: CASSSQGVGYNEQFF. CDR3 sequence (DNA): TGTGCCAGCAGTTCCCAGGGGGTTGGGTACAATGAGCAGTTCTTC.

The chain joins TRBV13 to TRBJ2-7, with D perhaps TRBD1 (6 bases). The ends were cut back, 5 bases at V and 3 bases at J, with 14 bases in the middle. Germline-derived CDR1 and CDR2 are PRHDT and FYEKMQ (reference sequence). The CDR3 sequence is 14 residues long. In DNA, the CDR3 is TGTGCCAGCAGCACCGACGGGACACGCTACGAGCAGTACTTC. This sequence encodes CASSTDGTRYEQYF.

This chain joins TRBV2 and TRBJ1-1; tentative D call: TRBD1 (6 bases). Trimming pared 4 bases from V and 3 bases from J, leaving 9 bases between. The CDR3 has 13 residues. Per germline, CDR1 SNHLY and CDR2 FYNNEI. CDR3 residues: CASSAEGDTEAFF. The CDR3 coding sequence is TGTGCCAGCAGTGCTGAGGGGGACACTGAAGCTTTCTTT. The complete variable domain, with remaining parts taken from reference TRBV2 and TRBJ1-1, reads EPEVTQTPSHQVTQMGQEVILRCVPISNHLYFYWYRQILGQKVEFLVSFYNNEISEKSEIFDDQFSVERPDGSNFTLKIRSTKLEDSAMYFCASSAEGDTEAFFGQGTRLTVV.

The table lists this clone with a count of one. The junction differs from germline at one of its ends, possibly a read error. J is TRBJ2-1 and V is TRBV4-1; TRBD1 agrees at 8 bases. Per germline, CDR1 MGHRA and CDR2 YSYEKL. The CDR3 is 15 amino acids. The CDR3 protein is CASSQQTGAYNGQFF. In DNA form, the CDR3 reads TGCGCCAGCAGCCAGCAGACAGGGGCCTACAATGGGCAGTTCTTC.

This rearrangement joins TRBV29-1 to TRBJ2-7; weak D call: TRBD1 (5 bases). Trimming pared 4 bases from V and 2 bases from J, leaving 9 bases between. CDR3 length: 12 residues. Per the germline V gene, CDR1 is SQVTM and CDR2 is ANQGSEA. In DNA form, the CDR3 reads TGCAGCGTTGGACAGACAGCCTACGAGCAGTACTTC. Translated: CSVGQTAYEQYF.

This chain links TRBV14 with TRBJ2-7; D is perhaps TRBD2 (5 bases). The CDR3 has 12 amino acids. V was clipped by 8 bases and J by 0 bases, with 8 bases between them. From germline, CDR1 is SGHDN and CDR2 FVKESK. The CDR3 protein is CASGETSYEQYF. For the CDR3, the DNA is TGTGCCAGCGGGGAGACCTCCTACGAGCAGTACTTC.